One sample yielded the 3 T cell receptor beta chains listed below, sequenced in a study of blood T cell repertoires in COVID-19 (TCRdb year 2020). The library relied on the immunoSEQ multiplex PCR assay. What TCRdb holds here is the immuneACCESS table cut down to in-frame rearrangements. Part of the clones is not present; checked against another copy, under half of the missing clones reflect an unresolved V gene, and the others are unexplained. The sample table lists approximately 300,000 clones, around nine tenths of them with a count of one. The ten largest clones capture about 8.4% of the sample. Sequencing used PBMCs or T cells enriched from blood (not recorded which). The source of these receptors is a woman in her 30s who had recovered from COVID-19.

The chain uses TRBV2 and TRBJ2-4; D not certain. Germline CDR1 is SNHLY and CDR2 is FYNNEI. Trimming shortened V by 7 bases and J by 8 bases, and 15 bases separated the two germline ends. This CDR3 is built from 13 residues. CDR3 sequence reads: CASILQIWDIQYF. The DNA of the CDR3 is TGTGCCAGCATTTTACAGATTTGGGACATTCAGTACTTC.

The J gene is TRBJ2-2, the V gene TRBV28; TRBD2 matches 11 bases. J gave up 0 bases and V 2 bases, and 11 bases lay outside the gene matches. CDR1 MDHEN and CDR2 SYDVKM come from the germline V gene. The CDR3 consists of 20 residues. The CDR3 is CASSLGETSGARANTGELFF. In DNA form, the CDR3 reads TGTGCCAGCAGTTTAGGGGAGACTAGCGGGGCCAGAGCGAACACCGGGGAGCTGTTTTTT. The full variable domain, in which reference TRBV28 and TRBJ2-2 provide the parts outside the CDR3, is DVKVTQSSRYLVKRTGEKVFLECVQDMDHENMFWYRQDPGLGLRLIYFSYDVKMKEKGDIPEGYSVSREKKERFSLILESASTNQTSMYLCASSLGETSGARANTGELFFGEGSRLTVL.

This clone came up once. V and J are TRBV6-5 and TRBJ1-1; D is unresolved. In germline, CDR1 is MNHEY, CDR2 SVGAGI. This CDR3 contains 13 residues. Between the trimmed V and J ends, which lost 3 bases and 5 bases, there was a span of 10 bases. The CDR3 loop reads CASSYERETEAFF. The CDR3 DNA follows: TGTGCCAGCAGTTATGAGAGAGAAACTGAAGCTTTCTTT.